This entry concerns a single TCR beta chain. TCRdb re-derived calls from the 5' RACE reads in MiXCR, one entry per CDR3 protein. The table shows around 44,000 distinct CDR3 sequences, with less than 25% occurring only once. This CDR3 has 15 residues. J lost 0 bases, V lost 2 bases, and 3 bases had no gene match. CDR1 is SGHTA, CDR2 FQGTGA, per germline. The sorted Tregs were CD4+CD25+CD127-/low cells. The specimen sequenced was Tregs sorted from blood. The source of this sequence is a female donor with breast cancer. J is TRBJ2-7 and V is TRBV7-3; 8 nucleotides align to TRBD1. The CDR3 spells CASSLYRGSSYEQYF. CDR3 nucleotides: TGTGCCAGCAGCTTATACAGGGGGAGCTCCTACGAGCAGTACTTC.